Listed here are 12 T cell receptor beta chains from one sample, sequenced in a study of T cells in Graves' hyperthyroidism and ophthalmopathy. What was amplified from RNA transcripts were TCR beta CDR3 regions. When the TCR CDR3 underwent first-round RT-PCR, the HTBI primer set was used. Using its own MiXCR run on the multiplex PCR reads, TCRdb lists one record per CDR3 protein. The profile shows about 300,000 distinct CDR3 sequences, roughly a fifth of them singletons. Sequenced sample: blood. The source of these receptors is a man aged 45-60 years with Graves' ophthalmopathy.

This clonotype was detected only a few times. V is TRBV20-1 and J is TRBJ2-7; perhaps TRBD1 as D (5 bases). CDR1 DFQATT and CDR2 SNEGSKA come from the germline V gene (reference sequence). CDR3 length: 11 amino acids. Between the trimmed V and J ends, which lost 3 bases and 6 bases, there was a span of 9 bases. This chain's CDR3 is CSASNQGEQYF. CDR3 coding DNA: TGCAGTGCTAGTAATCAGGGCGAGCAGTACTTC.

The chain links TRBV6-1 to TRBJ2-1; TRBD1 agrees at 11 bases. This CDR3 contains 15 residues. Germline V gives CDR1 MNHNS, CDR2 SASEGT. J was trimmed by 3 bases and V by 8 bases; bases with no gene match: 6. The CDR3, as DNA: TGTGCCAGCGATTCCGGGACAGGGGGCTACAATGAGCAGTTCTTC. Encoded protein: CASDSGTGGYNEQFF.

This clonotype was counted a few times. The CDR3 DNA is TGTGCCAGCAGCTTACAAGGGGGCGCAGGCTATGGCTACACCTTC. It codes for CASSLQGGAGYGYTF. The chain uses TRBV11-2 and TRBJ1-2; 7 bases are a match to TRBD1. Looked up from germline, CDR1 is SGHAT and CDR2 is FQNNGV. The length of the CDR3 is 15 residues. The trim removed 2 bases at V and 4 bases at J, leaving 7 bases unmatched.

This chain joins TRBV6-5 and TRBJ1-1, with a possible D match to TRBD1 (5 bases). The V end lost 1 base, the J end lost 6 bases, and 12 bases lay between the germline ends. This CDR3 region has 14 residues. From germline, CDR1 is MNHEY and CDR2 SVGAGI. In DNA form, the CDR3 reads TGTGCCAGCAGTTACTGGGGCGACAGTTCTGAAGCTTTCTTT. Protein product: CASSYWGDSSEAFF.

This clonotype has a handful of counts. The chain links TRBV6-1 to TRBJ1-5; a possible D gene is TRBD1 (5 bases). Trimming took 5 bases from V and 4 from J, leaving 15 bases between them. The CDR3 loop spans 15 amino acids. The germline V gene encodes CDR1 MNHNS and CDR2 SASEGT. The CDR3 coding sequence is TGTGCCAGCAGTCTTTCTCGGGGACCTAATCAGCCCCAGCATTTT. Translating gives CASSLSRGPNQPQHF.

This clonotype showed up just a few times. The V gene is TRBV9, the J gene TRBJ2-5; 7 positions match TRBD1. Germline loops: CDR1 SGDLS, CDR2 YYNGEE. The CDR3 is made up of 15 amino acids. V lost 4 bases, J lost 2 bases, and 8 bases stayed unmatched. CDR3 nucleotides: TGTGCCAGCAGCTTGACTCCGGGACAGCAAGAGACCCAGTACTTC. Encoded protein: CASSLTPGQQETQYF.

This clonotype was picked up many times. This chain joins TRBV11-2 and TRBJ2-1; tentative D call: TRBD2 (6 bases). Germline CDR1 is SGHAT and CDR2 is FQNNGV. The CDR3 covers 14 residues. Trimming stripped 2 bases from V and 5 bases from J, with 10 bases between. In nucleotides, the CDR3 is TGTGCCAGCAGCTTACTGCGGGGACACAATGAGCAGTTCTTC. Protein product: CASSLLRGHNEQFF.

Ten or more counts support this clonotype. The rearrangement links TRBV24-1 to TRBJ2-5; the D is unclear. The V gene lost 1 base and the J gene lost 5 bases, with 1 base spanning the gap. Germline CDR1 reads KGHDR; CDR2 reads SFDVKD. The CDR3 is 11 amino acids. The CDR3 reads CATSDFETQYF. In DNA form, the CDR3 reads TGTGCCACCAGTGATTTCGAGACCCAGTACTTC.

This clonotype came up a few times. The chain carries TRBV5-1 and TRBJ2-5; 8 positions match TRBD1. J lost 0 bases, V lost 1 base, and 2 bases had no gene match. Per germline, CDR1 SGHRS and CDR2 YFSETQ. This CDR3 contains 15 residues. The CDR3 DNA follows: TGCGCCAGCAGCTTGACAGGGGGAAACCAAGAGACCCAGTACTTC. Its translation: CASSLTGGNQETQYF.

This clonotype was found a few times. The CDR3 DNA reads TGTGCCACCAGCAGTCAAGGGACAGCGAATCAATACACCTTC. Translation: CATSSQGTANQYTF. The J gene is TRBJ1-2, the V gene TRBV15, with 7 bases fitting TRBD1. V shed 3 bases, J shed 11 bases, and the junction held 12 bases outside the gene matches. The CDR3 runs to 14 residues. The germline V gene encodes CDR1 LNHNV and CDR2 YYDKDF (reference sequence).

This clonotype was recorded a few times. The chain employs TRBV14 and TRBJ2-2, with 8 bases identical to TRBD2. The V gene's germline CDR1 is SGHDN and CDR2 FVKESK. V shed 4 bases, J shed 7 bases, and the junction held 14 bases outside the gene matches. The CDR3 consists of 17 residues. CDR3 DNA: TGTGCCAGCAGCCTCCCCCGGGGAGCGGGAGTGGACGGGGAGCTGTTTTTT. It is translated as CASSLPRGAGVDGELFF.

There are a few counts of this clonotype. V and J are TRBV5-5 and TRBJ2-5; 7 bases align to TRBD2. V lost 3 bases to trimming and J lost 4 bases; unmatched junction nucleotides: 9. Germline CDR1 is SGHKS and CDR2 is YYEKEE (reference sequence). The CDR3 sequence is 15 residues long. The CDR3 coding sequence is TGTGCCAGCAGCTCCCTGACTAGCTCAGGAGAGACCCAGTACTTC. This sequence encodes CASSSLTSSGETQYF.